Listed here is a single TCR beta chain. Its antigen is currently not known. No much larger clonotype is one base removed from it; base qualities were not supplied. Library construction relied on the immunoSEQ multiplex PCR assay. The immuneACCESS repertoire file appears here via TCRdb, limited to in-frame rearrangements. These files lack a portion of the clones; in checked studies, under half of the deficit traces to unresolved V genes, and the cause of the others is not known. The sample profile shows around 230,000 clones; just under 95% of them were found once. The ten largest clones capture approximately 1.5% of the sample. In the germline V gene, CDR1 corresponds to SGHRS and CDR2 to YFSETQ. The CDR3 goes from the cysteine to the phenylalanine over 12 residues. Just CDR3 DNA is preserved here, 36 bases in frame from base 1. The germline V and J ends show losses of 5 bases and 10 bases respectively, and no gene match explains 6 bases of the junction.

The source of the sample is a study of control samples from healthy donors and cancer patients (dated by TCRdb to about 2020). The source of this sequence is a man aged 50 to 60 in good health. The chain uses TRBV5-1 and TRBJ2-7, with TRBD1 identical over 10 junction bases. The source material was blood. The CDR3 reads CASSGGQGRQYF. The DNA sequence is as follows: TGCGCCAGCAGTGGGGGACAGGGGCGTCAGTACTTC.